The subject of this entry is one T cell receptor (beta chain). Its antigen is unidentified. This record comes from a study of glioma-infiltrating T cells. Study-wide results and limits: Non-neoplastic patients had below-expected tissue-blood divergence, while all gliomas exceeded expectation.

Amplification of TCR alpha and beta CDR3 regions from RNA used iRepertoire nested multiplex PCR. TCRdb re-called the multiplex PCR reads with MiXCR, one entry per CDR3 protein. The top ten clones hold 44% of a sample with roughly 100,000 distinct CDR3 sequences, 29% of them seen once. The sequenced sample was glioma tissue, nonneoplastic brain tissue, or PBMCs (not recorded which). This receptor was obtained from a human donor with low-grade glioma or glioblastoma, undergoing nonglioma brain surgery, or in good health (not recorded which).

The DNA of the CDR3 is TGTGCCAGCAGCTTACAGGGGAGCACCGGGGAGCTGTTTTTT. This codes for CASSLQGSTGELFF. The chain is built from TRBV7-3 and TRBJ2-2; tentative D call: TRBD1 (6 bases). The germline CDR1 and CDR2 sequences are SGHTA and FQGTGA. Deletions cut 2 bases from V and 4 bases from J, with 8 bases between. The CDR3 sequence is 14 residues long.